A selection of T cell receptor beta chains follows, all from one sample in a study of CD8 T cells in Susac syndrome. TCRdb redid the calling of the immunoSEQ multiplex PCR reads with MiXCR, one entry per CDR3 protein. The table records about 47,000 distinct CDR3 sequences, 85% to 95% of them present only once. The sequenced material came from CD8+ T cells from PBMCs. All receptors derive from a human donor in good health. CDR3s include the opening cysteine and the closing phenylalanine or tryptophan. The order of the fields is clone size, V gene, CDR3 protein. A clone size is listed for some rows: how often the clone was seen (once, few, many), or a class if it is expanded.

abundance: .
v_gene: TRBV19
CDR3aa: CASSIQPSGINEQFF

abundance: .
v_gene: TRBV4-1
CDR3aa: CASSQDRADPYEQYF

abundance: once
v_gene: TRBV7-8
CDR3aa: CASSLVASGTTYEQYF

abundance: .
v_gene: TRBV20-1
CDR3aa: CSAEETSGLQSTTNEQFF

abundance: .
v_gene: TRBV7-9
CDR3aa: CASSLWEMNTEAFF

abundance: .
v_gene: TRBV5-6
CDR3aa: CASRGGRNEQYF

abundance: .
v_gene: TRBV6-2/TRBV6-3
CDR3aa: CASSYSRFASTDTQYF

abundance: .
v_gene: TRBV4-3
CDR3aa: CASSQDVRTRTDTQYF

abundance: .
v_gene: TRBV7-9
CDR3aa: CASSLRRAGPAETQYF

abundance: once
v_gene: TRBV4-3
CDR3aa: CASSQEHPGELFF

abundance: .
v_gene: TRBV4-3
CDR3aa: CASSQGARGANGYTF

abundance: .
v_gene: TRBV25-1
CDR3aa: CASQGLAAPYYEQYF

abundance: .
v_gene: TRBV6-5
CDR3aa: CASSYQISGRKTDTQYF

abundance: .
v_gene: TRBV27
CDR3aa: CASSAGQVMTEAFF

abundance: .
v_gene: TRBV19
CDR3aa: CASSMSFWGELQPQHF

abundance: .
v_gene: TRBV7-2
CDR3aa: CASSLQGSYNYGYTF

abundance: .
v_gene: TRBV7-8
CDR3aa: CASSLRWEASYNEQFF

abundance: .
v_gene: TRBV12-3/TRBV12-4
CDR3aa: CASSSAQGRQETQYF

abundance: .
v_gene: TRBV2
CDR3aa: CASQGRIDNEQFF

abundance: .
v_gene: TRBV27
CDR3aa: CASTIGGGHTGELFF

abundance: .
v_gene: TRBV2
CDR3aa: CASSDGQGIDTQYF

abundance: .
v_gene: TRBV6-2/TRBV6-3
CDR3aa: CASVEGNEQFF

abundance: once
v_gene: TRBV11-2
CDR3aa: CASSLEAGAEAFF

abundance: .
v_gene: TRBV15
CDR3aa: CATSKRAYGLAGDYEQYF

abundance: .
v_gene: TRBV3-1
CDR3aa: CASSPVMTGRDEQFF

abundance: .
v_gene: TRBV4-3
CDR3aa: CASRERESSYNEQFF

abundance: .
v_gene: TRBV27
CDR3aa: CASSSRGGVYGYTF

abundance: .
v_gene: TRBV7-9
CDR3aa: CASGTSGVQLQYF

abundance: .
v_gene: TRBV7-9
CDR3aa: CASSFPHSAGGDTQYF

abundance: .
v_gene: TRBV14
CDR3aa: CASSPGTGGMETQYF

abundance: .
v_gene: TRBV29-1
CDR3aa: CSVDPTGQGIAEAFF

abundance: .
v_gene: TRBV7-9
CDR3aa: CASRPGLAADNEQFF

abundance: .
v_gene: TRBV29-1
CDR3aa: CSVRSGQAYEQYF

abundance: once
v_gene: TRBV11-1
CDR3aa: CASSTTQGLAGEGGSYEQYF

abundance: .
v_gene: TRBV7-2
CDR3aa: CASSFGSGRASNEQFF